The T cell receptor (beta chain) described here comes from a study of CXCR3-negative and CXCR3-positive naive CD8 T cells. Researchers prepared the TRB cDNA libraries using 5' RACE with UMI labels. TCRdb reanalyzed the 5' RACE reads and collapses them to one entry per CDR3 protein, without DNA. Listed are 35,000 to 45,000 distinct CDR3 sequences; about 2% falls within the top ten. The CDR3 consists of 13 residues. This receptor was identified in a human donor in good health. Some clones in this sample may be carry-over from other donors' samples. This chain connects TRBV12-3 or TRBV12-4 to TRBJ2-1; as DNA is missing, the TRBD1 call by TCRdb cannot be tested. Sequenced input: naive CXCR3- CD8+ T cells from blood. The subset is: CD45RO-CCR7+CD27+CD95- naive CD8+ T cells lacking CXCR3 (TNR3-). CDR3 in amino acids: CASTPDNYNEQFF.